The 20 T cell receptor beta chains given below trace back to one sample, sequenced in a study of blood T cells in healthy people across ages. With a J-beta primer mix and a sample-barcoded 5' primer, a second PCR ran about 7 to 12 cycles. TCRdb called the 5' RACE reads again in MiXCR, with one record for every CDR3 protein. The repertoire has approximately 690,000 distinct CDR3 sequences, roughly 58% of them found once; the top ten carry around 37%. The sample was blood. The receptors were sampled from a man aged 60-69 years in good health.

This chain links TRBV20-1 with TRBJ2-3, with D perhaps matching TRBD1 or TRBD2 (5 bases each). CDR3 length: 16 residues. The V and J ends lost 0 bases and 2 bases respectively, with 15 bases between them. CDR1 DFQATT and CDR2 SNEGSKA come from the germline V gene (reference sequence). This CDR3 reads CSARDVGQGPTDTQYF. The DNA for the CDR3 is TGCAGTGCTAGAGATGTAGGGCAGGGACCCACAGATACGCAGTATTTT.

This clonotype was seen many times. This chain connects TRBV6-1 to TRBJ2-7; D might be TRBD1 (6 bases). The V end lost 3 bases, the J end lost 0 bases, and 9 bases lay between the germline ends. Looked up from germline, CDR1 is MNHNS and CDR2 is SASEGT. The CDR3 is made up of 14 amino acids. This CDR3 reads CASSDRDNSYEQYF. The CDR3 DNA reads TGTGCCAGCAGTGACCGGGACAACTCCTACGAGCAGTACTTC.

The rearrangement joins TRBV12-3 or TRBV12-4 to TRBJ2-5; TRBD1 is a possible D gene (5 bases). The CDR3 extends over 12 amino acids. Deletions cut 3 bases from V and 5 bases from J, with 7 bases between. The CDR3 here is CASSFRAETQYF. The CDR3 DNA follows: TGTGCCAGCAGTTTCAGGGCGGAGACCCAGTACTTC.

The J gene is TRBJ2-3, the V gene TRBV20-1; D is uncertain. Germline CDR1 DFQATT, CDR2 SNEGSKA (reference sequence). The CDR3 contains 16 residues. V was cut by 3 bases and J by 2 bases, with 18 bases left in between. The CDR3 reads CSASPARLHDTDTQYF. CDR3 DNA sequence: TGCAGTGCTAGTCCGGCGCGGCTGCACGACACAGATACGCAGTATTTT.

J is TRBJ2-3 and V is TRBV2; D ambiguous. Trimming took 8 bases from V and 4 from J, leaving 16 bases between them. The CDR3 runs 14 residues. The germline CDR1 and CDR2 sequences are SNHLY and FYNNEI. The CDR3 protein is CASQPNTQSDTQYF. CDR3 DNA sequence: TGTGCCAGCCAGCCTAACACACAATCAGATACGCAGTATTTT.

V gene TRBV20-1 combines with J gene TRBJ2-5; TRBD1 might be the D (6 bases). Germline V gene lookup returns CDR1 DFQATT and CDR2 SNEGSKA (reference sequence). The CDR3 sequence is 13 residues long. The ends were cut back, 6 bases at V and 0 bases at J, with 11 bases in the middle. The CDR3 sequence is CSAQGLYQETQYF. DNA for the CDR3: TGCAGTGCGCAGGGGTTGTACCAAGAGACCCAGTACTTC.

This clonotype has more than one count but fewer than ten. The CDR3 DNA sequence: TGCAGCGCCACCGGGGGGGCTAATGAGCAGTTCTTC. Translating gives CSATGGANEQFF. The genes are TRBV29-1 and TRBJ2-1; 8 positions match TRBD2. Looked up from germline, CDR1 is SQVTM and CDR2 is ANQGSEA. The CDR3 consists of 12 residues. Trimming took 7 bases from V and 7 from J; bases not matched to a gene: 6.

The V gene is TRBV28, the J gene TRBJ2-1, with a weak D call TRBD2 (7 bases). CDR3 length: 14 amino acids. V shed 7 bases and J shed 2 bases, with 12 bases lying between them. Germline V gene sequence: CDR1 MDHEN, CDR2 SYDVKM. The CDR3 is CASKGGVTYNEQFF. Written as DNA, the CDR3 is TGTGCCAGCAAGGGGGGGGTGACCTACAATGAGCAGTTCTTC.

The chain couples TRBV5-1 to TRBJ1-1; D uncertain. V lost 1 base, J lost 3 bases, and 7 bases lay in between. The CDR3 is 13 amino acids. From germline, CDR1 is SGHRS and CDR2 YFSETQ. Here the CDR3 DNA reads TGCGCCAGCAGCTTGTTCTCACACACTGAAGCTTTCTTT. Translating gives CASSLFSHTEAFF. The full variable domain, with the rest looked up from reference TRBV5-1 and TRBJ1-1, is KAGVTQTPRYLIKTRGQQVTLSCSPISGHRSVSWYQQTPGQGLQFLFEYFSETQRNKGNFPGRFSGRQFSNSRSEMNVSTLELGDSALYLCASSLFSHTEAFFGQGTRLTVV.

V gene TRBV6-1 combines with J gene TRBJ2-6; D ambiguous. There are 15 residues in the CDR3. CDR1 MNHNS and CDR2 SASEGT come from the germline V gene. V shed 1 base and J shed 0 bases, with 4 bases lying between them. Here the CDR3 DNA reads TGTGCCAGCAGTGAAGTTGGCTCTGGGGCCAACGTCCTGACTTTC. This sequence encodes CASSEVGSGANVLTF.

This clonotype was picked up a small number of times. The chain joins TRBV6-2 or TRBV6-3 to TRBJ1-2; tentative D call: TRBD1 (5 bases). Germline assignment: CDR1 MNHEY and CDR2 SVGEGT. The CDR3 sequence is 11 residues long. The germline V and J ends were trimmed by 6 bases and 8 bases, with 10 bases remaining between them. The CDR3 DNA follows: TGTGCCAGCAGCCGCAGGGACGGCTACACCTTC. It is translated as CASSRRDGYTF.

CDR3 loop: CASSPSGVGSYEQYF. CDR3 bases: TGTGCCAGCAGCCCGAGCGGGGTGGGGTCCTACGAGCAGTACTTC. The chain combines TRBV9 with TRBJ2-7; 7 nucleotides align to TRBD2. The CDR3 spans 15 residues. Germline assignment: CDR1 SGDLS and CDR2 YYNGEE. V lost 4 bases, J lost 1 base, and 8 bases stayed unmatched.

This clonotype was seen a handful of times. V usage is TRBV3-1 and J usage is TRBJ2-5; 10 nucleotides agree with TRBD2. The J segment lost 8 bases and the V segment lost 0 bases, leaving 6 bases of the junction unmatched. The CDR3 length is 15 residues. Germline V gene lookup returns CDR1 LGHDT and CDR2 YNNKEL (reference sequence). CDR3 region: CASSQDSSGGDTQYF. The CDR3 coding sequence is TGTGCCAGCAGCCAAGATTCCAGCGGGGGGGACACCCAGTACTTC.

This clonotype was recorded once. CDR3: CSASSASGGDNEQFF. The CDR3 DNA is TGCAGTGCTAGTTCGGCTAGCGGGGGGGACAATGAGCAGTTCTTC. The V call is TRBV20-1, the J call TRBJ2-1; TRBD2 agrees at 12 bases. The CDR3 has 15 residues. V lost 3 bases to trimming and J lost 5 bases; unmatched junction nucleotides: 5. Germline V gene data show CDR1 as DFQATT and CDR2 as SNEGSKA (reference sequence).

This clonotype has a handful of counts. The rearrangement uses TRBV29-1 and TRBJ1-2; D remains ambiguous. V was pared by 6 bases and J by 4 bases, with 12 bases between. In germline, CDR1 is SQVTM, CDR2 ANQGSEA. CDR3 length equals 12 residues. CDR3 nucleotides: TGCAGCGTCACTACCGAAACCTATGGCTACACCTTC. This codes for CSVTTETYGYTF.

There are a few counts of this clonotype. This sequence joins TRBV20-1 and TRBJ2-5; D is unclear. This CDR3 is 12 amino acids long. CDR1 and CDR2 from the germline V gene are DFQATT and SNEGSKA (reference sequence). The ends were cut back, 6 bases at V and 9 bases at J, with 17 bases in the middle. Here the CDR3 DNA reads TGCAGTGCGTTCCCCCCCTCTATGGCCCAGTACTTC. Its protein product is CSAFPPSMAQYF.

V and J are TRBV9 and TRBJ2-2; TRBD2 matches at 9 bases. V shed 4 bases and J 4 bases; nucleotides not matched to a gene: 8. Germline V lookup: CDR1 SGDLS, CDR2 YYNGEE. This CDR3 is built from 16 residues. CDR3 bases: TGTGCCAGCAGCATTCAAGCGGGGGGCGTCACCGGGGAGCTGTTTTTT. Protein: CASSIQAGGVTGELFF.

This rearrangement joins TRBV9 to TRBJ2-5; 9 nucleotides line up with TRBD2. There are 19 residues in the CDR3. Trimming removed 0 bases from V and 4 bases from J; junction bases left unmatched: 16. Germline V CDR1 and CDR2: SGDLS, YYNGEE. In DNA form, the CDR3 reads TGTGCCAGCAGCGTAGGGGTTGGAACTAGCGGGTCTGGCGGAGAGACCCAGTACTTC. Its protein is CASSVGVGTSGSGGETQYF.

The CDR3 nucleotides read TGCGCCAGCAGCCAAGTGTTAGGGAGGGCCTACAATGAGCAGTTCTTC. Translation gives CASSQVLGRAYNEQFF. V usage is TRBV4-1 and J usage is TRBJ2-1; 7 nucleotides match TRBD2. This CDR3 is 16 amino acids long. The germline V gene encodes CDR1 MGHRA and CDR2 YSYEKL. Unmatched junction bases numbered 5, after V lost 1 base and J lost 2 bases.

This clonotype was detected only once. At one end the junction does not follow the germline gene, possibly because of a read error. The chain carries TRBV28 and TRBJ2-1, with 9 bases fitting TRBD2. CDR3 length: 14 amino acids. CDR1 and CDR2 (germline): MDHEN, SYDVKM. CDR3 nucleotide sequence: TGTGCCGGCAGCCAGGGTGGAGCGGGAGGTGAGCAGTTCTTC. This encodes CAGSQGGAGGEQFF. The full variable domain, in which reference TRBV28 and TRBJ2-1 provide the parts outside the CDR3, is DVKVTQSSRYLVKRTGEKVFLECVQDMDHENMFWYRQDPGLGLRLIYFSYDVKMKEKGDIPEGYSVSREKKERFSLILESASTNQTSMYLCAGSQGGAGGEQFFGPGTRLTVL.